This T cell receptor beta chain was recorded in a study of shared clonotypes between healthy human individuals. For the study at large: Three plates each covered CD4 naive and memory; CD8 naive two, CD8 memory one.

The table came from immunoSEQ multiplex PCR; TCRdb's copy has only in-frame clones and leaves some out. Of 2 million to 2.5 million clones listed, nearly 97% are singletons. CDR3 size: 14 residues. The V gene lost 4 bases and the J gene lost 3 bases, with 12 bases spanning the gap. The germline V gene encodes CDR1 KGHSH and CDR2 LQKENI. Study-wide results and limits: Generation probabilities of non-shared clonotypes were lower (relative to those shared by all four donors).

Comment on this clone: Its antigen is undetermined.

The genes are TRBV18 and TRBJ1-2; TRBD1 might be the D (6 bases). The sequenced sample was naive CD4+ T cells sorted from blood. Subset reported: CD45RA+ positively selected. The TCR sequence derives from a man between 18 and 35 years old in good health. CDR3 DNA: TGTGCCAGCTCACAGGACAGACGATACTATGGCTACACCTTC. Translated, it gives CASSQDRRYYGYTF. The whole variable domain, remainder taken from reference TRBV18 and TRBJ1-2, is NAGVMQNPRHLVRRRGQEARLRCSPMKGHSHVYWYRQLPEEGLKFMVYLQKENIIDESGMPKERFSAEFPKEGPSILRIQQVVRGDSAAYFCASSQDRRYYGYTFGSGTRLTVV.